This TCR beta chain was sequenced for a study of blood T cell repertoires in COVID-19. Looking at the study overall: Acute-phase and convalescent COVID-19 samples originated in the United States, Italy and Spain. The analysed material was cDNA or gDNA that came from T cells, B-cell-depleted T cells, or PBMCs.

Trimming shortened V by 6 bases and J by 3 bases, and 9 bases separated the two germline ends. The CDR3 extends over 11 amino acids. Germline CDR1 and CDR2: DFQATT and SNEGSKA (reference sequence). In the authors' workflow: Quantification of nucleated cells was approximated via reference gene primer amplification. The data were produced by immunoSEQ multiplex PCR, yet TCRdb's version contains in-frame clones alone and is incomplete. V and J calls and clone size are copied from that table; D and trimming were computed from the DNA. This sample has more than 85,000 clones; around 81% occur once, and the top ten carry less than 5%.

The genes are TRBV20-1 and TRBJ2-7; D is perhaps TRBD1 (5 bases). The specimen sequenced was peripheral blood. The receptor comes from a human donor in a cohort sampled during active or convalescent COVID-19. CDR3 in amino acids: CSASRVYEQYF. CDR3 sequence (DNA): TGCAGTGCCTCCAGGGTCTACGAGCAGTACTTC.